One T cell receptor (beta chain) is described in this entry. The antigen remains unidentified. The data are from a study of cytomegalovirus exposure and HLA in healthy donors. Findings of the study overall: Among CMV-associated TCR beta chains, most appeared HLA-restricted in a later analysis. Analyzed later, association rates of TCRs varied across HLA loci, with DRB1 most and HLA-C fewest. Reportedly, cytomegalovirus status was diagnosed with high sensitivity and specificity. In a later analysis, an Asian-associated ancestry cluster reportedly showed fewer N-insertions than the roughly 730-donor mean.

Looked up from germline, CDR1 is SGHRS and CDR2 is YFSETQ. The CDR3 contains 14 residues. Deletions cut 4 bases from V and 7 bases from J, with 14 bases between. The PCR used 60 Vbeta and 13 Jbeta primers. The assay was immunoSEQ multiplex PCR, and TCRdb's table has in-frame clones only and misses some. The table lists around 110,000 clones, less than 80% of them singletons. Sequenced input: PBMCs. The TCR originated in a man aged 30-40 years in good health and CMV-seronegative. The chain recombines TRBV5-1 with TRBJ1-4; D is perhaps TRBD1 (6 bases). CDR3 DNA: TGCGCCAGCAGCCCCGGGGCAGGGGTTGAAAAACTGTTTTTT. This sequence encodes CASSPGAGVEKLFF.